This T cell receptor beta chain was sequenced during a study of monozygotic twins with inflammatory bowel disease. Study observations and caveats: IBD patients displayed reduced TCRbeta diversity (inverse Simpson) when set against healthy co-twins.

Using the 5' RACE reads, TCRdb records one entry per CDR3 protein without DNA. The sample features approximately 330,000 distinct CDR3 sequences, with around 2% in its top ten. There are 14 residues in the CDR3. As regards this clonotype: Its antigen is as yet unknown.

Blood, 2.5 to 3 ml, was drawn per donor. The sample taken for sequencing was blood. The rearrangement uses TRBV12-3 or TRBV12-4 and TRBJ1-5; lacking DNA, the TRBD1 call made by TCRdb goes unchecked. This clonotype was sampled from a human donor with ulcerative colitis or Crohn's disease, or a healthy co-twin of an affected twin (not recorded which). CDR3 sequence: CASGPGGGNQPQHF.